Listed here are 24 T cell receptor beta chains from one sample, sequenced in a study of blood T cell repertoires in COVID-19. Produced via immunoSEQ multiplex PCR; TCRdb's table is partial and in-frame only. The data contain 50,000 to 65,000 clones, around nine tenths of them singletons. The sample was peripheral blood. All receptors come from a man in his 60s with acute or convalescent COVID-19.

This sequence joins TRBV19 and TRBJ2-2, with D maybe TRBD1 (5 bases). Per the germline V gene, CDR1 is LNHDA and CDR2 is SQIVND (reference sequence). The CDR3 spans 15 residues. V lost 8 bases to trimming and J lost 0 bases, with 13 bases between them. The CDR3 loop is CASEDILTNTGELFF. The CDR3 coding sequence is TGTGCCAGTGAGGACATCCTGACGAACACCGGGGAGCTGTTTTTT.

The V call is TRBV5-1, the J call TRBJ2-3; D perhaps matches TRBD1 (6 bases). The germline V gene has CDR1 SGHRS and CDR2 YFSETQ. Trimming stripped 4 bases from V and 4 bases from J, with 13 bases between. The CDR3 spans 14 residues. The CDR3: CASSPGQSSDTQYF. In DNA, the CDR3 is TGCGCCAGCAGCCCGGGACAATCCTCAGATACGCAGTATTTT.

The chain has TRBV10-1 and TRBJ1-5; no definite D call. Germline CDR1 is WNHNN and CDR2 is SYGVQD (reference sequence). Trimming shortened V by 5 bases and J by 6 bases, and 5 bases separated the two germline ends. This CDR3 is 11 amino acids long. CDR3 sequence (DNA): TGCGCCAGCAGTAAGAGTCAGCCCCAGCATTTT. It translates to CASSKSQPQHF.

The chain recombines TRBV3-1 (or the pseudogene TRBV3-2) with TRBJ1-4; 12 bases fit TRBD1. Losses at the gene ends were 4 bases for V and 2 bases for J; bases not matched to a gene: 5. The length of the CDR3 is 17 residues. Germline CDR1 and CDR2: LGHDT and YNNKEL (reference sequence). The CDR3 spells CASSRRDRGLTNEKLFF. CDR3 in DNA: TGTGCCAGCAGCCGCCGGGACAGGGGGCTCACTAATGAAAAACTGTTTTTT.

V is TRBV28 and J is TRBJ2-2, with 7 nucleotides matching TRBD1. The CDR3 is 13 residues long. Germline loops: CDR1 MDHEN, CDR2 SYDVKM. V dropped 6 bases and J dropped 6; count of bases not matched to a gene: 4. The CDR3 loop is CASRPTGAGELFF. In nucleotides, the CDR3 is TGTGCCAGCAGACCCACAGGGGCCGGGGAGCTGTTTTTT.

This clone showed up just a few times. This chain uses TRBV30 with TRBJ2-7, with 7 bases that match TRBD1. Germline trimming cut 8 bases from V and 2 bases from J; bases unmatched to any gene: 9. This CDR3 has 13 residues. Germline CDR1 is GTSNPN and CDR2 is SVGIG (reference sequence). The CDR3 coding sequence is TGTGCCCGACTCGACAGGGTAACCTACGAGCAGTACTTC. This sequence encodes CARLDRVTYEQYF.

This sequence joins TRBV30 and TRBJ2-5, with D possibly matching TRBD1 (5 bases). Looked up from germline, CDR1 is GTSNPN and CDR2 is SVGIG (reference sequence). This CDR3 is built from 15 residues. V was cut by 0 bases and J by 1 base, with 12 bases left in between. CDR3 sequence reads: CAWSVGLTAQETQYF. DNA for the CDR3: TGTGCCTGGAGTGTAGGTCTGACAGCCCAAGAGACCCAGTACTTC.

The chain carries TRBV5-1 and TRBJ2-3, with a possible D match to TRBD2 (5 bases). The CDR3 contains 14 residues. Deletions cut 0 bases from V and 5 bases from J, with 10 bases between. In germline, CDR1 is SGHRS, CDR2 YFSETQ. The CDR3 DNA reads as TGCGCCAGCAGCTTGGCTGACTACCTAGATACGCAGTATTTT. Translating it yields CASSLADYLDTQYF.

This clone was counted once. V is TRBV10-1 and J is TRBJ2-3; TRBD1 matches at 9 bases. CDR1 WNHNN and CDR2 SYGVQD come from the germline V gene (reference sequence). The junction had 12 bases not matched to a gene; V was cut back by 5 bases and J by 0 bases. This CDR3 is built from 18 residues. The CDR3 here is CASSSDRGGHPSTDTQYF. The CDR3, as DNA: TGCGCCAGCAGTTCGGACAGGGGCGGCCATCCTAGCACAGATACGCAGTATTTT.

The sample holds a few counts of this clone. Other nucleotide sequences from this sample produce the same CDR3. The V and J genes are TRBV10-3 and TRBJ2-1; 12 nucleotides match TRBD2. Trimming at V came to 6 bases and at J to 5 bases, leaving 2 bases not matched to a gene. This CDR3 has 14 residues. The germline V gene has CDR1 ENHRY and CDR2 SYGVKD. The CDR3 nucleotides read TGTGCCATCAGGAGGACTAGCGGGGACAATGAGCAGTTCTTC. Encoded protein: CAIRRTSGDNEQFF.

V and J are TRBV28 and TRBJ1-2; possible D gene TRBD1, 6 bases. This CDR3 region has 14 residues. The germline CDR1 and CDR2 sequences are MDHEN and SYDVKM. V lost 8 bases, J lost 4 bases, and 17 bases lay in between. CDR3 nucleotides: TGTGCCAGCGATCCTGGACAGCCCCCCTATGGCTACACCTTC. Protein product: CASDPGQPPYGYTF.

In its sample, this clone was seen once. The chain recombines TRBV7-2 with TRBJ2-7; 12 nucleotides line up with TRBD2. V gave up 4 bases and J gave up 7 bases; unmatched junction bases: 14. CDR1 and CDR2 (germline): SGHTA, FQGNSA. The CDR3 consists of 17 residues. The CDR3 loop reads CASSSGLAGLPQGEQYF. The DNA of the CDR3 is TGTGCCAGCAGCTCGGGACTAGCGGGCCTACCCCAGGGGGAGCAGTACTTC.

This clone was detected only once. The chain employs TRBV5-1 and TRBJ1-2, with a tentative D call TRBD1 (5 bases). CDR3 length: 14 amino acids. V gave up 0 bases and J gave up 7 bases, with 13 bases separating them. Germline CDR1 reads SGHRS; CDR2 reads YFSETQ. The CDR3 protein is CASSLEQGSSGYTF. CDR3 DNA sequence: TGCGCCAGCAGCTTGGAGCAGGGAAGTAGTGGCTACACCTTC.

This chain links TRBV20-1 with TRBJ2-3; no definite D call. This CDR3 is built from 14 residues. Germline assignment: CDR1 DFQATT and CDR2 SNEGSKA (reference sequence). V lost 3 bases, J lost 0 bases, and 10 bases lay in between. CDR3 coding DNA: TGCAGTGCTAGTCCCCCTACGAGCACAGATACGCAGTATTTT. Protein sequence: CSASPPTSTDTQYF.

J is TRBJ2-2 and V is TRBV6-2 or TRBV6-3; weak D call: TRBD2 (5 bases). V was pared by 0 bases and J by 5 bases, with 13 bases between. Germline assignment: CDR1 MNHEY and CDR2 SVGEGT. This CDR3 is built from 16 residues. Here the CDR3 reads CASSYSSGRGTGELFF. CDR3 sequence (DNA): TGTGCCAGCAGTTACTCGTCTGGGAGAGGGACCGGGGAGCTGTTTTTT.

This sequence joins TRBV7-3 and TRBJ1-1, with TRBD1 identical over 7 bases. The CDR3 has 16 amino acids. After removal of 5 bases from V and 4 bases from J, the junction contained 13 bases not matched to a gene. The germline gives CDR1 SGHTA, CDR2 FQGTGA. The CDR3 nucleotides are TGTGCCAGCAGCCGAAACTCGAGGGGGCGAGGCACTGAAGCTTTCTTT. This translates into CASSRNSRGRGTEAFF.

This clone turned up a few times. The rearrangement joins TRBV6-2 or TRBV6-3 to TRBJ2-1; D is uncertain. The V gene's germline CDR1 is MNHEY and CDR2 SVGEGT. The CDR3 is made up of 18 amino acids. The germline V and J ends were trimmed by 2 bases and 1 base, with 18 bases remaining between them. CDR3 residues: CASSYPTTFETSYNEQFF. CDR3 nucleotides: TGTGCCAGCAGTTACCCAACTACTTTCGAGACGTCCTACAATGAGCAGTTCTTC.

The CDR3 loop reads CASSPKLAGVTDTQYF. The CDR3, as DNA: TGTGCCAGCAGCCCAAAACTAGCGGGAGTTACAGATACGCAGTATTTT. This chain links TRBV5-4 with TRBJ2-3; 11 bases match TRBD2. Germline V gene sequence: CDR1 SGHNT, CDR2 YYREEE (reference sequence). V lost 4 bases, J lost 3 bases, and 7 bases stayed unmatched. The CDR3 sequence is 16 residues long. Looking up the rest from reference TRBV5-4 and TRBJ2-3 gives the full variable domain: ETGVTQSPTHLIKTRGQQVTLRCSSQSGHNTVSWYQQALGQGPQFIFQYYREEENGRGNFPPRFSGLQFPNYSSELNVNALELDDSALYLCASSPKLAGVTDTQYFGPGTRLTVL.

This clone was picked up one time. The chain recombines TRBV7-8 with TRBJ2-3, with TRBD2 matching 7 bases. CDR3 length: 18 amino acids. V shed 4 bases, J shed 0 bases, and the junction held 13 bases outside the gene matches. Germline V gives CDR1 SGHVS, CDR2 FQNEAQ. As DNA, the CDR3 is TGTGCCAGCAGCTCCCCCGTGGGGGGGAGGCTGAGCACAGATACGCAGTATTTT. Translation gives CASSSPVGGRLSTDTQYF.

The chain recombines TRBV27 with TRBJ1-2; a weak D match, TRBD1 (6 bases). This CDR3 contains 13 residues. V was cut by 7 bases and J by 5 bases, with 14 bases left in between. Germline CDR1 is MNHEY and CDR2 is SMNVEV (reference sequence). The CDR3 nucleotides are TGTGCCAGCATGGGACATTCTCTTTATGGCTACACCTTC. Translating it yields CASMGHSLYGYTF.

The J gene is TRBJ1-2, the V gene TRBV18; 9 bases are a match to TRBD1. J gave up 8 bases and V 4 bases, and 5 bases lay outside the gene matches. This CDR3 is 13 amino acids long. The germline V gene encodes CDR1 KGHSH and CDR2 LQKENI. The CDR3 reads CASSLRDRDGYTF. Here the CDR3 DNA reads TGTGCCAGCTCACTCCGGGACAGGGACGGCTACACCTTC.

V gene TRBV29-1 combines with J gene TRBJ1-2; D unresolved. The CDR3 consists of 12 residues. Trimming removed 5 bases at V and 2 bases at J, with 9 bases between. Germline V gene data show CDR1 as SQVTM and CDR2 as ANQGSEA. CDR3 protein: CSVTRVNYGYTF. The CDR3 coding sequence is TGCAGCGTTACGAGGGTCAACTATGGCTACACCTTC.

CDR3 loop: CASSSEPGTANYEQYF. The CDR3 DNA reads as TGCGCCAGCAGCTCGGAACCCGGGACAGCGAACTACGAGCAGTACTTC. The chain combines TRBV5-1 with TRBJ2-7; 7 bases agree with TRBD1. In germline, CDR1 is SGHRS, CDR2 YFSETQ. Germline trimming cut 3 bases from V and 3 bases from J; bases unmatched to any gene: 12. This CDR3 region has 16 residues. Together with reference TRBV5-1 and TRBJ2-7, the CDR3 gives the full variable domain: KAGVTQTPRYLIKTRGQQVTLSCSPISGHRSVSWYQQTPGQGLQFLFEYFSETQRNKGNFPGRFSGRQFSNSRSEMNVSTLELGDSALYLCASSSEPGTANYEQYFGPGTRLTVT.

This chain uses TRBV6-6 with TRBJ2-7; TRBD1 might be the D (5 bases). From germline, CDR1 is MNHNY and CDR2 SVGAGI (reference sequence). The CDR3 runs 13 residues. V was clipped by 7 bases and J by 1 base, with 11 bases between them. CDR3 bases: TGTGCCAGCACCCGGACAATTTCCTACGAGCAGTACTTC. The encoded protein is CASTRTISYEQYF.